The clone carrying this T cell receptor beta chain has a handful of counts. Its antigen is still unknown. This sample is part of a study of vaccination and CD4 T cells after COVID-19. Sample treatment: approximately 10-day PBMC culture with coronavirus spike peptide pools or control peptides (ViraFEST assay). An Oncomine TCR Beta short-read assay was used to sequence the DNA from cultured CD4+ T cells. Via MiXCR, TCRdb re-called the PCR reads, giving one row per CDR3 protein. This table has roughly 15,000 distinct CDR3 sequences, around 44% appearing once. This CDR3 has 18 residues. Germline values: CDR1 SGHTA, CDR2 FQGNSA. Trimming at V came to 5 bases and at J to 0 bases, leaving 10 bases not matched to a gene.

The chain carries TRBV7-2 and TRBJ1-2; TRBD1 aligns across 12 bases. The material sequenced was CD4+ T cells from blood, cultured in vitro. The origin of this receptor is a human donor who had recovered from COVID-19. CDR3 DNA: TGTGCCAGCAGCCCCGGGACAGGGGGCCTCCTTGCTAACTATGGCTACACCTTC. Translation: CASSPGTGGLLANYGYTF.